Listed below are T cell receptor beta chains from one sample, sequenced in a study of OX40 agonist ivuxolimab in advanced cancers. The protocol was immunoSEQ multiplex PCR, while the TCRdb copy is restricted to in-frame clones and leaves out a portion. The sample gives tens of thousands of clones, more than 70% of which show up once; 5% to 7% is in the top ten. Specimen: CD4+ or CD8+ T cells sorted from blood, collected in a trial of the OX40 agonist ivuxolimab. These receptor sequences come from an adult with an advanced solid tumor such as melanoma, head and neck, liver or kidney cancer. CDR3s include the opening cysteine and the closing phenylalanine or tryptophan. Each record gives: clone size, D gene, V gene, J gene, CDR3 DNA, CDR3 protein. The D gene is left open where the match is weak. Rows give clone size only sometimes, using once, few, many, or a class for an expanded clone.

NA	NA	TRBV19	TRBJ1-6	TGTGCCAGTAGTATAGATCACAGGAGGATTAATTCACCCCTCCACTTT	CASSIDHRRINSPLHF
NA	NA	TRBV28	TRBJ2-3	TGTGCCAGCAGTTTAAGGGTCTTTAGCACAGATACGCAGTATTTT	CASSLRVFSTDTQYF
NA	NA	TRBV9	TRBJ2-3	TGTGCCAGCAGCGTAGCTGACCGAGGCACAGATACGCAGTATTTT	CASSVADRGTDTQYF
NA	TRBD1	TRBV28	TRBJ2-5	TGTGCCAGCAGTCCGCCTCGCCGGACAGGAATATCGTACCAAGAGACCCAGTACTTC	CASSPPRRTGISYQETQYF
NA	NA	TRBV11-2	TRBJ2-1	TGTGCCAGCAGCTTAGAAAGGGGCAACAATGAGCAGTTCTTC	CASSLERGNNEQFF
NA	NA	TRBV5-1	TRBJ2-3	TGCGCCAGCAGCTTCTGGAACCCGATCGTAACTAGCACAGATACGCAGTATTTT	CASSFWNPIVTSTDTQYF
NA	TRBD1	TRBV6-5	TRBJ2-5	TGTGCCAGCAGTTACTCTGAGGGACAGCAAGAGACCCAGTACTTC	CASSYSEGQQETQYF
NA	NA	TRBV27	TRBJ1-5	TGTGCCAGCAGTTTATTTGGTAATCAGCCCCAGCATTTT	CASSLFGNQPQHF
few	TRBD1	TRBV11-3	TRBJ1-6	TGTGCCAGCAGCTCCGGGACAGCTTCACCCCTCCACTTT	CASSSGTASPLHF
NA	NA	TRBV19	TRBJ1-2	TGTGCCAGTAGTAACCACAGGCACGAGGACTATGGCTACACCTTC	CASSNHRHEDYGYTF
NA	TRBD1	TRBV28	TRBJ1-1	TGTGCCAGCAGTACTCGGACAGGCTCGAACACTGAAGCTTTCTTT	CASSTRTGSNTEAFF
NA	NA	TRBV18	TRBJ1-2	TGTGCCAGCTCACCACTGTCCCCCTATGGCTACACCTTC	CASSPLSPYGYTF
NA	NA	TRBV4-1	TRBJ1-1	TGCGCCAGCAGCCTGAGGGGGATCATGAACACTGAAGCTTTCTTT	CASSLRGIMNTEAFF
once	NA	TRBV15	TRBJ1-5	TGTGCCACCAGCAGAGATCTAGGCCTGGCTCAGCCCCAGCATTTT	CATSRDLGLAQPQHF
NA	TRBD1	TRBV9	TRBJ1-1	TGTGCCAGCAGCGTGGCAGGGGGAAAAACTGAAGCTTTCTTT	CASSVAGGKTEAFF
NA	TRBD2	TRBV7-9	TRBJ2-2	TGTGCCAGCAGCCCGCAGGGCGGGGGGGCCCTCGGGGAGCTGTTTTTT	CASSPQGGGALGELFF
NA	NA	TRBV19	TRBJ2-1	TGTGCCAGTAGTATCCAGGGCGGCTACAATGAGCAGTTCTTC	CASSIQGGYNEQFF
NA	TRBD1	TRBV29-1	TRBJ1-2	TGCAGCGTTGAAGATCTGGCAGGGGGCTCGTACTATGGCTACACCTTC	CSVEDLAGGSYYGYTF
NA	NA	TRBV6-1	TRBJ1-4	TGTGCCAGCAGTGAAGCAAGTGGAAGGCTCGAAAAACTGTTTTTT	CASSEASGRLEKLFF
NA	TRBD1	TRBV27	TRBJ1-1	TGTGCCAGCAGGATCGGACAGGGGTTGACTGAAGCTTTCTTT	CASRIGQGLTEAFF
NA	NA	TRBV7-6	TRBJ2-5	TGTGCCAGCCATGGACTTCTAGAGACCCAGTACTTC	CASHGLLETQYF
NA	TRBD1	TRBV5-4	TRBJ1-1	TGTGCCAGCAGCAAGGGACAGGGAGGCACTGAAGCTTTCTTT	CASSKGQGGTEAFF
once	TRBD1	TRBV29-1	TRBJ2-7	TGCAGCGTTGAACCCCCGGGACAGTACGAGCAGTACTTC	CSVEPPGQYEQYF
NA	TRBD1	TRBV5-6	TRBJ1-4	TGTGCCAGCAGGAAGACAGGGAATTCTAATGAAAAACTGTTTTTT	CASRKTGNSNEKLFF
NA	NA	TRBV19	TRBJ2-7	TGTGCCAGTAGTATTGGGCAGGGCTACGAGCAGTACTTC	CASSIGQGYEQYF
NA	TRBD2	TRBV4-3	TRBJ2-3	TGCGCCAGCAGCCAAGATCACCTAGCGGGAGGGATTTCGGCAGATACGCAGTATTTT	CASSQDHLAGGISADTQYF
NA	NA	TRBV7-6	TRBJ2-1	TGTGCCAGCAGCTTAGGAGGGTCCTACAATGAGCAGTTCTTC	CASSLGGSYNEQFF
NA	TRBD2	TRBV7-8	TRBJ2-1	TGTGCCAGCAGCTTAGTTACCAGGACTAGCGGGAATATCAATGAGCAGTTCTTC	CASSLVTRTSGNINEQFF
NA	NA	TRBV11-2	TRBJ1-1	TGTGCCAGCAGCTTAGAACACCCGGCCTACACTGAAGCTTTCTTT	CASSLEHPAYTEAFF
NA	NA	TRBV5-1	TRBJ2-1	TGCGCCAGCAGCTTCTCCCAAGAGCAGTTCTTC	CASSFSQEQFF
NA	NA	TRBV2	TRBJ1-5	TGTGCCAGCTGCCCCTTTGACAGCATCATGGGTCAGCCCCAGCATTTT	CASCPFDSIMGQPQHF
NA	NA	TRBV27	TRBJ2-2	TGTGCCAGCAGTTTACAGAGCGCTGTCGGGGAGCTGTTTTTT	CASSLQSAVGELFF
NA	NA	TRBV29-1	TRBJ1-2	TGCAGCGTTGAAGGTCCGGGGGCCTACTATGGCTACACCTTC	CSVEGPGAYYGYTF
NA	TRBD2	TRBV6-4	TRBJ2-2	TGTGCCAGCAGTGAATCGGGACTAGACGATAGGAACACCGGGGAGCTGTTTTTT	CASSESGLDDRNTGELFF
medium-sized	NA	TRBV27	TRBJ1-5	TGTGCCAGTCAGGGTTATGGTAATCAGCCCCAGCATTTT	CASQGYGNQPQHF
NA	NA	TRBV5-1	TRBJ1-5	TGCGCCAGCAGCTTGGTTGGGGCCTTTAGCAATCAGCCCCAGCATTTT	CASSLVGAFSNQPQHF
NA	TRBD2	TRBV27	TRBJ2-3	TGTGCCAGCAGTCCCAGTGGTAGCGGGACCCGACATACGCAGTATTTT	CASSPSGSGTRHTQYF
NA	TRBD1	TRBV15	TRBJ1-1	TGTGCCACCAGCAGTTCAGGGGGAGGCGAAGCTTTCTTT	CATSSSGGGEAFF
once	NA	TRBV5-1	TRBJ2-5	TGCGCCAGCAGCCCGGACAGTTTCCAAGAGACCCAGTACTTC	CASSPDSFQETQYF
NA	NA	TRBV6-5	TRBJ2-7	TGTGCCCGATCTAACCGGGACCCTGGGCCCTACGAGCAGTACTTC	CARSNRDPGPYEQYF
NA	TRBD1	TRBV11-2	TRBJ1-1	TGTGCCAGCAGCGGGACAGGGGGCACTGAAGCTTTCTTT	CASSGTGGTEAFF
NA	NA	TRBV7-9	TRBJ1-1	TGTGCCAGCAGCTTAGCGCACCTCGGACCTGAAGCTTTCTTT	CASSLAHLGPEAFF
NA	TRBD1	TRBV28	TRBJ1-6	TGTGCCAGCAGGCCAGGGGGGTCCTATAATTCACCCCTCCACTTT	CASRPGGSYNSPLHF
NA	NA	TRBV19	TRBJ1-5	TGTGCCAGTAGTATATCGGCTTTTCCGGGGCAGCCCCAGCATTTT	CASSISAFPGQPQHF
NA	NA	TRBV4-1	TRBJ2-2	TGCGCCAGCAGCCAAGGCCACCAAGGGAGGAGGACCGGGGAGCTGTTTTTT	CASSQGHQGRRTGELFF
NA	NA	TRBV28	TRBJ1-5	TGTGCCAGCAGCCCGAGGGCGGGGTACAATCAGCCCCAGCATTTT	CASSPRAGYNQPQHF
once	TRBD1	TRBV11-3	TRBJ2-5	TGTGCCAGCAGCCGGGGGGGTCCCGGGACAGGGGACCAAGAGACCCAGTACTTC	CASSRGGPGTGDQETQYF
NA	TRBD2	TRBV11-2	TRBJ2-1	TGTGCCAGCAGCTGGGGGGAAGCGGGAGGCAATGAGCAGTTCTTC	CASSWGEAGGNEQFF